This entry lists 12 T cell receptor beta chains sequenced from one sample in a study of post-analysis software for immune sequencing data. Their antigens are not known. Study-level findings and limits: TRBV5-6, TRBV5-1 and TRBV20-1 were among four or five TRBV segments more frequent in patients than controls.

Every TCR beta cDNA library bore unique molecular identifiers. A single record per CDR3 protein comes from TCRdb applying MiXCR to the PCR reads. The sample holds a few hundred thousand distinct CDR3 sequences, less than 40% seen once. Input material: blood. These receptors all come from a girl aged 5-17 years with multiple sclerosis.

V and J are TRBV5-4 and TRBJ1-4; the D is unclear. Looked up from germline, CDR1 is SGHNT and CDR2 is YYREEE (reference sequence). Trimming took off 2 bases at V and 8 bases at J, with 19 bases between the two ends. This CDR3 is 16 amino acids long. The CDR3 sequence is CASSLTGGARGEKLFF. The CDR3 DNA is TGTGCCAGCAGCTTAACGGGTGGAGCCCGCGGCGAAAAACTGTTTTTT. The full variable domain, its missing parts supplied by reference TRBV5-4 and TRBJ1-4, is ETGVTQSPTHLIKTRGQQVTLRCSSQSGHNTVSWYQQALGQGPQFIFQYYREEENGRGNFPPRFSGLQFPNYSSELNVNALELDDSALYLCASSLTGGARGEKLFFGSGTQLSVL.

The chain joins TRBV4-1 to TRBJ1-1; D remains ambiguous. Germline assignment: CDR1 MGHRA and CDR2 YSYEKL. V was trimmed by 0 bases and J by 0 bases, leaving 14 bases between them. The CDR3 is 17 residues long. The CDR3 bases are TGCGCCAGCAGCCAAGACGGCAGCCGGACCTTGAACACTGAAGCTTTCTTT. Translated, it gives CASSQDGSRTLNTEAFF.

As to this clonotype: A junction boundary mismatches the germline segment, possibly from a read error. The V and J genes are TRBV5-1 and TRBJ2-7; 8 positions match TRBD2. CDR3 length: 12 residues. Germline CDR1 is SGHRS and CDR2 is YFSETQ. As DNA, the CDR3 is TGCGCCAGCAGCACCCTCGGGAGGGAGCAGCACTTC. Translation: CASSTLGREQHF.

To note about this clonotype: A much larger clone differs from this one at a single base, so this may be a read error. V gene TRBV29-1 combines with J gene TRBJ2-3, with TRBD2 matching 7 bases. This CDR3 spans 11 amino acids. Germline loops: CDR1 SQVTM, CDR2 ANQGSEA. V lost 4 bases to trimming and J lost 14 bases; unmatched junction nucleotides: 9. The CDR3 bases are TGCAGCGTTGCCGGACTAGGGGAGCGGTATTTT. It is translated as CSVAGLGERYF.

The chain recombines TRBV7-9 with TRBJ2-1; weak D call: TRBD1 (6 bases). The CDR3 is 16 amino acids. Trimming took off 1 base at V and 1 base at J, with 11 bases between the two ends. Germline V CDR1 and CDR2: SEHNR, FQNEAQ (reference sequence). For the CDR3, the DNA is TGTGCCAGCAGCTTAGTCTACAGGGAATCCTACAATGAGCAGTTCTTC. This sequence encodes CASSLVYRESYNEQFF. Complete variable domain (other parts from reference TRBV7-9 and TRBJ2-1): DTGVSQNPRHKITKRGQNVTFRCDPISEHNRLYWYRQTLGQGPEFLTYFQNEAQLEKSRLLSDRFSAERPKGSFSTLEIQRTEQGDSAMYLCASSLVYRESYNEQFFGPGTRLTVL.

This chain connects TRBV12-3 or TRBV12-4 to TRBJ2-1; D unclear. The CDR3 is 12 residues long. Trimming left V 2 bases short and J 8 bases short, with 7 bases between. The CDR3 DNA is TGTGCCAGCAGTTTACGTAGGGATGAGCAGTTCTTC. Encoded protein: CASSLRRDEQFF.

This chain connects TRBV9 to TRBJ2-1, with TRBD2 matching over 7 bases. V lost 4 bases, J lost 9 bases, and 16 bases stayed unmatched. The CDR3 is made up of 16 amino acids. Germline V gene sequence: CDR1 SGDLS, CDR2 YYNGEE. The CDR3 DNA reads as TGTGCCAGCAGCTTTTCCGGGACTACGGGCGGGAGTGAGCAGTTCTTC. Its translation: CASSFSGTTGGSEQFF.

The chain has TRBV20-1 and TRBJ2-1; 10 nucleotides line up with TRBD1. This CDR3 contains 18 residues. Germline CDR1 is DFQATT and CDR2 is SNEGSKA (reference sequence). The trim removed 0 bases at V and 5 bases at J, leaving 13 bases unmatched. CDR3: CSARDLGTGAQGHNEQFF. The CDR3 DNA follows: TGCAGTGCTAGAGATCTCGGGACAGGGGCTCAGGGGCACAATGAGCAGTTCTTC.

This clonotype was recorded a few times. V is TRBV4-1 and J is TRBJ2-1; D tentatively fits TRBD1 or TRBD2 (5 bases each). CDR1 is MGHRA, CDR2 YSYEKL, per germline. With 0 bases removed from V and 2 bases from J, the gap between germline ends came to 11 bases. CDR3 length: 16 residues. The CDR3 sequence: CASSQEEGHTYNEQFF. The CDR3 bases are TGCGCCAGCAGCCAAGAAGAGGGGCACACCTACAATGAGCAGTTCTTC.

DNA of the CDR3: TGTGCCACCAGCAAAGGGGACACACAGGGGGCTCGGAAGACCCAGTACTTC. It yields the protein CATSKGDTQGARKTQYF. J is TRBJ2-5 and V is TRBV15; 9 bases match TRBD1. V shed 4 bases and J 6 bases; nucleotides not matched to a gene: 15. From germline, CDR1 is LNHNV and CDR2 YYDKDF (reference sequence). The CDR3 loop spans 17 amino acids.

Here the CDR3 DNA reads TGTGCCAGCAGCCCCCACAGCGGGGCCCAAGAGACCCAGTACTTC. It is translated as CASSPHSGAQETQYF. The chain couples TRBV6-2 or TRBV6-3 to TRBJ2-5; 7 nucleotides line up with TRBD2. The germline gives CDR1 MNHEY, CDR2 SVGEGT. V trimming: 6 bases; J trimming: 1 base; junction bases outside the gene matches: 8. There are 15 residues in the CDR3.

This rearrangement joins TRBV20-1 to TRBJ2-1, with unresolved D. The CDR3 has 12 amino acids. From germline, CDR1 is DFQATT and CDR2 SNEGSKA (reference sequence). The ends were cut back, 6 bases at V and 5 bases at J, with 11 bases in the middle. The chain's CDR3 is CSAVWINNEQFF. CDR3 DNA: TGCAGTGCAGTTTGGATCAACAATGAGCAGTTCTTC.